These 27 T cell receptor beta chains were all obtained from the same sample, sequenced in a study of lymphopenia after photon versus proton radiotherapy. Clones were sequenced by immunoSEQ multiplex PCR, and TCRdb holds only the in-frame ones, with some missing. The sample holds more than 30,000 clones, roughly 89% seen once. The material sequenced was peripheral blood, taken from a patient treated with proton-based radiotherapy. These receptors were collected from an older woman with pancreatic cancer. Some clones in this sample may be carry-over from other donors' samples.

V and J are TRBV18 and TRBJ1-5; D possibly corresponds to TRBD1 (5 bases). The V end was cut by 5 bases, the J end by 7 bases, with 15 bases between. Per the germline V gene, CDR1 is KGHSH and CDR2 is LQKENI. This CDR3 has 14 residues. CDR3 amino acids: CASSVGGVNQPQHF. The CDR3 DNA is TGTGCCAGCTCAGTGGGGGGTGTGAACCAGCCCCAGCATTTT.

This clone was detected only once. This rearrangement joins TRBV28 to TRBJ2-3, with 7 bases matching TRBD1. With 5 bases clipped from V and 3 bases from J, the junction kept 8 bases outside the gene matches. This CDR3 spans 15 amino acids. The germline CDR1 and CDR2 sequences are MDHEN and SYDVKM. CDR3 nucleotides: TGTGCCAGCAGTACCAGACAGGGTGGGACAGATACGCAGTATTTT. It translates to CASSTRQGGTDTQYF. Based on the CDR3 plus reference TRBV28 and TRBJ2-3, the full variable domain is DVKVTQSSRYLVKRTGEKVFLECVQDMDHENMFWYRQDPGLGLRLIYFSYDVKMKEKGDIPEGYSVSREKKERFSLILESASTNQTSMYLCASSTRQGGTDTQYFGPGTRLTVL.

This CDR3 is CASSLSFYEAGIGNQPQHF. In DNA, the CDR3 is TGTGCCAGTAGCCTCTCTTTTTATGAGGCAGGGATTGGCAATCAGCCCCAGCATTTT. The chain couples TRBV19 to TRBJ1-5; the D gene is possibly TRBD1 (5 bases). Trimming cost V 6 bases and J 2 bases, with 26 bases left between them. Germline V gene sequence: CDR1 LNHDA, CDR2 SQIVND (reference sequence). This CDR3 comprises 19 residues.

The CDR3 DNA reads TGTGCCAGCAGCTTAGGACAGGCTCCTGGCGAGCAGTACTTC. This encodes CASSLGQAPGEQYF. The chain carries TRBV7-9 and TRBJ2-7; D perhaps matches TRBD1 (6 bases). The CDR3 is made up of 14 amino acids. Germline V gene sequence: CDR1 SEHNR, CDR2 FQNEAQ (reference sequence). Trimming removed 1 base at V and 6 bases at J, with 13 bases between.

The V and J genes are TRBV4-1 and TRBJ2-1; 8 bases match TRBD2. The germline gives CDR1 MGHRA, CDR2 YSYEKL. CDR3 length: 16 residues. V lost 0 bases to trimming and J lost 3 bases; unmatched junction nucleotides: 4. The CDR3 DNA reads as TGCGCCAGCAGCCAAGAGAGACTAGCGATCTACAATGAGCAGTTCTTC. Translated, it gives CASSQERLAIYNEQFF.

The rearrangement joins TRBV11-2 to TRBJ2-2; the D call may be TRBD1 or TRBD2 (5 bases each). This CDR3 is built from 15 residues. The ends were cut back, 6 bases at V and 0 bases at J, with 11 bases in the middle. CDR1 and CDR2 (germline): SGHAT, FQNNGV. This chain's CDR3 is CASRVGTANTGELFF. As DNA, the CDR3 is TGTGCCAGCAGAGTAGGGACGGCGAACACCGGGGAGCTGTTTTTT.

This chain uses TRBV7-2 with TRBJ1-1, with unresolved D. This CDR3 is 14 amino acids long. The V end lost 3 bases, the J end lost 0 bases, and 8 bases lay between the germline ends. Looked up from germline, CDR1 is SGHTA and CDR2 is FQGNSA. CDR3 nucleotides: TGTGCCAGCAGCTTTGGGATGTTGAACACTGAAGCTTTCTTT. As protein: CASSFGMLNTEAFF.

In nucleotides, the CDR3 is TGCGCCAGCAGCTTGGAGCGGGAGTGGGATACGCAGTATTTT. It is translated as CASSLEREWDTQYF. The V call is TRBV5-1, the J call TRBJ2-3, with 8 bases lining up with TRBD2. CDR3 length: 14 amino acids. In germline, CDR1 is SGHRS, CDR2 YFSETQ. V dropped 0 bases and J dropped 6; count of bases not matched to a gene: 3. Based on the CDR3 plus reference TRBV5-1 and TRBJ2-3, the full variable domain is KAGVTQTPRYLIKTRGQQVTLSCSPISGHRSVSWYQQTPGQGLQFLFEYFSETQRNKGNFPGRFSGRQFSNSRSEMNVSTLELGDSALYLCASSLEREWDTQYFGPGTRLTVL.

V and J are TRBV6-6 and TRBJ2-3; 9 bases agree with TRBD2. Germline CDR1 and CDR2: MNHNY and SVGAGI (reference sequence). The ends lost 5 bases at V and 3 bases at J; junction bases unmatched: 9. There are 16 residues in the CDR3. The CDR3 sequence: CASSQNSGRGTDTQYF. Written as DNA, the CDR3 is TGTGCCAGCAGTCAAAATAGCGGGAGAGGGACAGATACGCAGTATTTT.

V usage is TRBV23-1 and J usage is TRBJ1-1, with 10 bases matching TRBD1. TRBV23-1 belongs to the ORF category, with a function that is uncertain. The CDR3 has 18 residues. The J segment lost 5 bases and the V segment lost 1 base, leaving 13 bases of the junction unmatched. DNA for the CDR3: TGCGCCAGCAGTCAATTTTGGGACAGGGGAATAGTCGTAACTGAAGCTTTCTTT. This sequence encodes CASSQFWDRGIVVTEAFF.

The CDR3 spells CASSLAGGSGETQYF. Here the CDR3 DNA reads TGTGCCAGCAGCTTGGCCGGCGGCTCTGGGGAGACCCAGTACTTC. J is TRBJ2-5 and V is TRBV5-4; D unresolved. The CDR3 contains 15 residues. Germline CDR1 is SGHNT and CDR2 is YYREEE (reference sequence). V was pared by 0 bases and J by 5 bases, with 14 bases between. The whole variable domain, filled in from reference TRBV5-4 and TRBJ2-5, reads ETGVTQSPTHLIKTRGQQVTLRCSSQSGHNTVSWYQQALGQGPQFIFQYYREEENGRGNFPPRFSGLQFPNYSSELNVNALELDDSALYLCASSLAGGSGETQYFGPGTRLLVL.

CDR3 residues: CASSETSGGGTDTQYF. CDR3 nucleotide sequence: TGTGCCAGCAGCGAGACTAGCGGGGGTGGTACAGATACGCAGTATTTT. The chain has TRBV28 and TRBJ2-3; TRBD2 aligns across 12 bases. Germline CDR1 is MDHEN and CDR2 is SYDVKM. The V and J ends lost 6 bases and 3 bases, in that order; junction bases with no gene match: 7. The CDR3 totals 16 residues. Full variable domain (rest looked up from reference TRBV28 and TRBJ2-3): DVKVTQSSRYLVKRTGEKVFLECVQDMDHENMFWYRQDPGLGLRLIYFSYDVKMKEKGDIPEGYSVSREKKERFSLILESASTNQTSMYLCASSETSGGGTDTQYFGPGTRLTVL.

This chain joins TRBV10-3 and TRBJ1-3, with a weak D call TRBD1 (5 bases). The V end lost 3 bases, the J end lost 3 bases, and 18 bases lay between the germline ends. The CDR3 contains 17 residues. The germline CDR1 and CDR2 sequences are ENHRY and SYGVKD. As DNA, the CDR3 is TGTGCCATCAGTGACCCCACGGGGAGGGGAGTTGGAAACACCATATATTTT. Its protein product is CAISDPTGRGVGNTIYF.

The V call is TRBV11-2, the J call TRBJ2-7; TRBD2 aligns across 15 bases. The V and J ends lost 5 bases and 5 bases, in that order; junction bases with no gene match: 16. CDR1 and CDR2 (germline): SGHAT, FQNNGV. This CDR3 is built from 19 residues. CDR3 loop: CASSAIGAGLAGGRHEQYF. CDR3 bases: TGTGCCAGCAGCGCGATAGGGGCAGGACTAGCGGGAGGGCGGCACGAGCAGTACTTC. The full variable domain, in which reference TRBV11-2 and TRBJ2-7 provide the parts outside the CDR3, is EAGVAQSPRYKIIEKRQSVAFWCNPISGHATLYWYQQILGQGPKLLIQFQNNGVVDDSQLPKDRFSAERLKGVDSTLKIQPAKLEDSAVYLCASSAIGAGLAGGRHEQYFGPGTRLTVT.

V usage is TRBV6-1 and J usage is TRBJ1-4, with D maybe TRBD1 (5 bases). The germline V gene encodes CDR1 MNHNS and CDR2 SASEGT. The CDR3 length is 14 residues. V lost 4 bases to trimming and J lost 7 bases, with 13 bases between them. The CDR3 protein is CASSVRAPAEKLFF. CDR3 bases: TGTGCCAGCAGTGTCAGGGCGCCCGCTGAAAAACTGTTTTTT.

The chain joins TRBV5-1 to TRBJ2-3; 9 positions match TRBD2. CDR1 SGHRS and CDR2 YFSETQ come from the germline V gene. CDR3 size: 16 residues. J lost 4 bases, V lost 1 base, and 7 bases had no gene match. The CDR3 DNA reads as TGCGCCAGCAGCTTGTCGGCTAGCGGGATCCCAGATACGCAGTATTTT. Translating gives CASSLSASGIPDTQYF.

The chain couples TRBV5-1 to TRBJ2-5; possibly TRBD2 for D (5 bases). The CDR3 length is 13 residues. Deletions cut 4 bases from V and 2 bases from J, with 9 bases between. Germline assignment: CDR1 SGHRS and CDR2 YFSETQ. For the CDR3, the DNA is TGCGCCAGCAGCCTAGCTATACAAGAGACCCAGTACTTC. It translates to CASSLAIQETQYF.

The genes are TRBV25-1 and TRBJ2-5; no firm D call. V lost 10 bases and J 5 bases, leaving 8 bases between the germline ends. The CDR3 runs to 10 residues. Looked up from germline, CDR1 is MGHDK and CDR2 is SYGVNS. The chain's CDR3 is CATSAETQYF. CDR3 in DNA: TGTGCCACCTCCGCGGAGACCCAGTACTTC. The full variable domain, with the rest looked up from reference TRBV25-1 and TRBJ2-5, is EADIYQTPRYLVIGTGKKITLECSQTMGHDKMYWYQQDPGMELHLIHYSYGVNSTEKGDLSSESTVSRIRTEHFPLTLESARPSHTSQYLCATSAETQYFGPGTRLLVL.

The chain carries TRBV19 and TRBJ1-1, with 11 bases that match TRBD1. Unmatched junction bases numbered 8, after V lost 3 bases and J lost 5 bases. CDR1 and CDR2 (germline): LNHDA, SQIVND (reference sequence). CDR3 length equals 16 residues. The CDR3 loop is CASSMSGTGGHTEAFF. Written as DNA, the CDR3 is TGTGCCAGTAGTATGTCTGGGACAGGGGGTCATACTGAAGCTTTCTTT.

This rearrangement joins TRBV28 to TRBJ2-1, with 10 bases that match TRBD1. The V gene's germline CDR1 is MDHEN and CDR2 SYDVKM. V lost 6 bases to trimming and J lost 7 bases; unmatched junction nucleotides: 9. CDR3 length: 15 amino acids. The CDR3 bases are TGTGCCAGCAGCCGACCGGGACAGGGGCGAAATGAGCAGTTCTTC. Its protein product is CASSRPGQGRNEQFF.

V gene TRBV5-4 combines with J gene TRBJ2-5; 9 bases are a match to TRBD2. V shed 0 bases, J shed 4 bases, and the junction held 10 bases outside the gene matches. The CDR3 is 17 residues long. The germline gives CDR1 SGHNT, CDR2 YYREEE (reference sequence). CDR3 amino acids: CASSLARDSGSLETQYF. The CDR3 coding sequence is TGTGCCAGCAGCTTGGCCAGGGATAGCGGGAGTCTAGAGACCCAGTACTTC. Based on the CDR3 plus reference TRBV5-4 and TRBJ2-5, the full variable domain is ETGVTQSPTHLIKTRGQQVTLRCSSQSGHNTVSWYQQALGQGPQFIFQYYREEENGRGNFPPRFSGLQFPNYSSELNVNALELDDSALYLCASSLARDSGSLETQYFGPGTRLLVL.

As DNA, the CDR3 is TGTGCCAGTAGTGCAGGGGATCTTGAAGCTTTCTTT. It codes for CASSAGDLEAFF. This chain uses TRBV19 with TRBJ1-1; weak D call: TRBD1 (6 bases). Trimming took 5 bases from V and 7 from J, leaving 11 bases between them. The CDR3 runs 12 residues. From germline, CDR1 is LNHDA and CDR2 SQIVND (reference sequence).

This sequence joins TRBV29-1 and TRBJ2-5; 11 positions agree with TRBD2. CDR1 SQVTM and CDR2 ANQGSEA come from the germline V gene. The CDR3 extends over 15 amino acids. V trimming: 6 bases; J trimming: 3 bases; junction bases outside the gene matches: 9. CDR3 coding DNA: TGCAGCGTCAGGGGACTAGCGGTACGGGAAGAGACCCAGTACTTC. It codes for CSVRGLAVREETQYF.

The chain couples TRBV11-2 to TRBJ2-5; tentatively, D is TRBD2 (6 bases). Gene TRBJ2-7 matches the end of the DNA better, so the J call may be wrong. CDR1 is SGHAT and CDR2 is FQNNGV in the germline V gene. This CDR3 is built from 13 residues. The CDR3 sequence: CASSLVRGNEQYF. As DNA, the CDR3 is TGTGCCAGCAGCTTAGTTCGGGGGAACGAGCAGTACTTC.

In DNA form, the CDR3 reads TGTGCCAGCAGAAGGGACCAAATCATAGGCGGGGAGCTGTTTTTT. This gives the protein CASRRDQIIGGELFF. This chain connects TRBV27 to TRBJ2-2; perhaps D is TRBD1 or TRBD2 (5 bases each). From germline, CDR1 is MNHEY and CDR2 SMNVEV (reference sequence). With 6 bases removed from V and 7 bases from J, the gap between germline ends came to 18 bases. This CDR3 has 15 residues.

The chain recombines TRBV5-1 with TRBJ2-7; D is uncertain. The germline V and J ends were trimmed by 0 bases and 3 bases, with 10 bases remaining between them. Looked up from germline, CDR1 is SGHRS and CDR2 is YFSETQ. The CDR3 runs to 14 residues. CDR3: CASSLAGAYYEQYF. CDR3 nucleotide sequence: TGCGCCAGCAGCTTGGCCGGCGCGTACTACGAGCAGTACTTC.

The V call is TRBV7-2, the J call TRBJ2-1; 9 bases fit TRBD2. Germline loops: CDR1 SGHTA, CDR2 FQGNSA. The CDR3 loop spans 15 amino acids. The V segment lost 4 bases and the J segment 10 bases; nucleotides outside the gene matches: 11. CDR3 nucleotides: TGTGCCAGCAGCTCCTTAGCGGGAGTTTATCGCGAGCAGTTCTTC. Protein product: CASSSLAGVYREQFF.